These 20 T cell receptor beta chains were sequenced from one sample in a study of blood T cell repertoires in COVID-19. Measured with immunoSEQ multiplex PCR; TCRdb has only the in-frame clones, and not every one. This repertoire shows approximately 230,000 clones, around 90% found once; its top ten account for around 3.3%. The source material was peripheral blood. These receptors all come from a man younger than 30 with active or convalescent COVID-19.

V gene TRBV5-1 combines with J gene TRBJ2-2, with a possible D match to TRBD2 (5 bases). From germline, CDR1 is SGHRS and CDR2 YFSETQ. The CDR3 runs 15 residues. V lost 4 bases, J lost 3 bases, and 13 bases lay in between. The DNA for the CDR3 is TGCGCCAGCAGCCTCGCTTCGGGATACACCGGGGAGCTGTTTTTT. Protein sequence: CASSLASGYTGELFF.

The chain joins TRBV7-7 to TRBJ2-1, with D perhaps TRBD1 (5 bases). CDR3 size: 16 residues. V lost 1 base and J 1 base, leaving 11 bases between the germline ends. The germline CDR1 and CDR2 sequences are SSHAT and FNYEAQ (reference sequence). Here the CDR3 DNA reads TGTGCCAGCAGCTTAGGGGGCAGGCGTTCCTACAATGAGCAGTTCTTC. Its translation: CASSLGGRRSYNEQFF.

V usage is TRBV21-1 and J usage is TRBJ1-2; TRBD1 is the table's D call, not checked against the DNA. TRBV21-1 is termed a pseudogene. The CDR3 consists of 15 residues. The CDR3 protein is CASSKEGGQGQGYTF. The CDR3 nucleotides read TGTGCCAGCAGCAAAGAGGGAGGACAGGGCCAGGGCTACACCTTC.

The genes are TRBV5-1 and TRBJ2-5, with TRBD2 identical over 10 bases. Germline CDR1 is SGHRS and CDR2 is YFSETQ. The CDR3 loop spans 16 amino acids. The V segment lost 0 bases and the J segment 2 bases; nucleotides outside the gene matches: 4. CDR3 in amino acids: CASSLAGLAVQETQYF. CDR3 nucleotide sequence: TGCGCCAGCAGCTTGGCTGGACTAGCGGTTCAAGAGACCCAGTACTTC.

This rearrangement joins TRBV10-3 to TRBJ2-3, with D tentatively TRBD1 (6 bases). CDR1 and CDR2 (germline): ENHRY, SYGVKD. This CDR3 contains 15 residues. Trimming shortened V by 2 bases and J by 6 bases, and 15 bases separated the two germline ends. CDR3 DNA sequence: TGTGCCATCAGTGAGAACAGGGACGAATCGGATACGCAGTATTTT. This gives the protein CAISENRDESDTQYF.

This clone was counted once. V gene TRBV9 combines with J gene TRBJ1-3; possibly TRBD1 for D (5 bases). CDR3 length: 17 amino acids. The germline gives CDR1 SGDLS, CDR2 YYNGEE. V was pared by 3 bases and J by 0 bases, with 16 bases between. The DNA for the CDR3 is TGTGCCAGCAGCGCATTTGGACACCCGACCTCTGGAAACACCATATATTTT. Translating gives CASSAFGHPTSGNTIYF.

The V gene is TRBV7-2, the J gene TRBJ2-1; 7 bases line up with TRBD1. After removal of 1 base from V and 7 bases from J, the junction contained 7 bases not matched to a gene. CDR1 and CDR2 from the germline V gene are SGHTA and FQGNSA. There are 15 residues in the CDR3. In nucleotides, the CDR3 is TGTGCCAGCAGCTTAGGACAGGGTTTGGGGAATGAGCAGTTCTTC. It translates to CASSLGQGLGNEQFF.

The V and J genes are TRBV27 and TRBJ2-7; TRBD1 matches 7 bases. Trimming took 6 bases from V and 1 from J; bases not matched to a gene: 6. The CDR3 consists of 14 residues. The germline CDR1 and CDR2 sequences are MNHEY and SMNVEV (reference sequence). The CDR3 coding sequence is TGTGCCAGCAGCGGGGCAGGGGGTTCCTACGAGCAGTACTTC. Encoded protein: CASSGAGGSYEQYF.

The chain couples TRBV5-1 to TRBJ1-2; the D gene is possibly TRBD1 (5 bases). Trimming left V 0 bases short and J 3 bases short, with 9 bases between. CDR3 length: 14 residues. CDR1 SGHRS and CDR2 YFSETQ come from the germline V gene. This CDR3 is CASSLEGRDYGYTF. The CDR3 nucleotides read TGCGCCAGCAGCTTGGAGGGCAGGGACTATGGCTACACCTTC. The full variable domain, rest sourced from reference TRBV5-1 and TRBJ1-2, is KAGVTQTPRYLIKTRGQQVTLSCSPISGHRSVSWYQQTPGQGLQFLFEYFSETQRNKGNFPGRFSGRQFSNSRSEMNVSTLELGDSALYLCASSLEGRDYGYTFGSGTRLTVV.

Remarks on this clone: The same CDR3 arises from other DNA sequences in this sample as well. CDR3 protein: CASSLPGLAGYNEQFF. As DNA, the CDR3 is TGTGCCAGCAGTCTCCCCGGACTAGCGGGGTACAATGAGCAGTTCTTC. V is TRBV28 and J is TRBJ2-1; TRBD2 matches at 12 bases. Per the germline V gene, CDR1 is MDHEN and CDR2 is SYDVKM. The J segment lost 4 bases and the V segment lost 5 bases, leaving 6 bases of the junction unmatched. There are 16 residues in the CDR3.

The V call is TRBV5-1, the J call TRBJ1-1; D unclear. Germline assignment: CDR1 SGHRS and CDR2 YFSETQ. The germline V and J ends were trimmed by 0 bases and 1 base, with 13 bases remaining between them. The CDR3 extends over 16 amino acids. The CDR3 DNA reads as TGCGCCAGCAGCTTGGCCTCTATAGGGAGGAACACTGAAGCTTTCTTT. Translated, it gives CASSLASIGRNTEAFF.

This clone has more than one count but fewer than ten. The V gene is TRBV5-1, the J gene TRBJ1-4; the D gene is possibly TRBD1 (5 bases). Deletions cut 0 bases from V and 8 bases from J, with 17 bases between. CDR3 size: 16 residues. Germline CDR1 is SGHRS and CDR2 is YFSETQ. CDR3 sequence reads: CASSLALGTAGEKLFF. CDR3 nucleotide sequence: TGCGCCAGCAGCTTGGCCTTGGGGACGGCGGGGGAAAAACTGTTTTTT.

The V and J genes are TRBV18 and TRBJ1-2; D may be TRBD1 (6 bases). V gave up 4 bases and J gave up 4 bases, with 13 bases separating them. The CDR3 has 14 residues. Germline CDR1 reads KGHSH; CDR2 reads LQKENI. CDR3 sequence (DNA): TGTGCCAGCTCACTTGGACAGATCGGCTATGGCTACACCTTC. This translates into CASSLGQIGYGYTF.

The V and J genes are TRBV4-1 and TRBJ1-1; tentative D call: TRBD1 (6 bases). V shed 7 bases and J shed 11 bases, with 14 bases lying between them. CDR1 and CDR2 (germline): MGHRA, YSYEKL. The CDR3 length is 11 residues. Here the CDR3 reads CASTGGLGAFF. In DNA, the CDR3 is TGCGCCAGCACCGGGGGGCTTGGGGCTTTCTTT.

This clone was counted between two and nine times. The chain couples TRBV7-2 to TRBJ2-5; D call uncertain. The CDR3 has 12 residues. Trimming removed 2 bases at V and 5 bases at J, with 6 bases between. The germline V gene encodes CDR1 SGHTA and CDR2 FQGNSA. The CDR3 region has the DNA TGTGCCAGCAGCTTAAGTAGTGAGACCCAGTACTTC. As protein: CASSLSSETQYF.

Written as DNA, the CDR3 is TGCGCCAGCAGCCAAGATCGGGTAGTTACAGATACGCAGTATTTT. It is translated as CASSQDRVVTDTQYF. V usage is TRBV4-3 and J usage is TRBJ2-3; D is unclear. Trimming took 0 bases from V and 3 from J, leaving 10 bases between them. The CDR3 covers 15 residues. CDR1 and CDR2 from the germline V gene are LGHNA and YSLEER.

This chain uses TRBV5-1 with TRBJ2-3, with 9 bases aligning to TRBD2. The ends lost 4 bases at V and 3 bases at J; junction bases unmatched: 9. This CDR3 region has 16 residues. CDR1 SGHRS and CDR2 YFSETQ come from the germline V gene. CDR3 sequence: CASSATARGGTDTQYF. CDR3 sequence (DNA): TGCGCCAGCAGCGCGACCGCGCGGGGGGGGACAGATACGCAGTATTTT. Using reference TRBV5-1 and TRBJ2-3 for the parts outside the CDR3, the full variable domain is KAGVTQTPRYLIKTRGQQVTLSCSPISGHRSVSWYQQTPGQGLQFLFEYFSETQRNKGNFPGRFSGRQFSNSRSEMNVSTLELGDSALYLCASSATARGGTDTQYFGPGTRLTVL.

Only a few counts were recorded for this clone. The chain links TRBV7-2 to TRBJ2-5, with D unclear. The CDR3 spans 11 residues. Germline CDR1 and CDR2: SGHTA and FQGNSA. V was trimmed by 3 bases and J by 6 bases, leaving 5 bases between them. This CDR3 reads CASSFRKTQYF. CDR3 nucleotides: TGTGCCAGCAGCTTCAGGAAGACCCAGTACTTC.

V is TRBV5-4 and J is TRBJ2-6, with D possibly being TRBD1 (5 bases). Germline V gene data show CDR1 as SGHNT and CDR2 as YYREEE (reference sequence). The V gene lost 2 bases and the J gene lost 1 base, with 10 bases spanning the gap. The CDR3 runs to 16 residues. The CDR3 bases are TGTGCCAGCAGCTTAATGCAGGGTTCTGGGGCCAACGTCCTGACTTTC. It encodes CASSLMQGSGANVLTF.

The V and J genes are TRBV4-1 and TRBJ1-2, with D tentatively TRBD1 (6 bases). Germline V gene lookup returns CDR1 MGHRA and CDR2 YSYEKL. V lost 1 base to trimming and J lost 5 bases, with 14 bases between them. This CDR3 is 15 amino acids long. The CDR3 here is CASSQGGGLQYGYTF. The CDR3 DNA follows: TGCGCCAGCAGCCAAGGAGGGGGACTACAGTATGGCTACACCTTC.